One TCR beta chain is described in this entry. As yet, its antigen is unknown. This entry belongs to a study of glioma-infiltrating T cells. Study conclusions and caveats: Tissue and blood shared very few CDR3 sequences. Tissue-blood divergence was below expectation in non-neoplastic patients, above in gliomas.

Using RNA template, CDR3s of TCR alpha and beta were amplified with iRepertoire arm-PCR. Tissue mRNA or PBMC total RNA, about 90-400 ng, went into one-step reverse transcription and amplification. TCRdb ran MiXCR on the multiplex PCR reads and lists one entry per CDR3 protein. The sample holds more than 110,000 distinct CDR3 sequences, about two fifths seen once. The clonotype comes from a human donor with low-grade glioma or glioblastoma, undergoing nonglioma brain surgery, or in good health (not recorded which). What was sequenced was glioma tissue, nonneoplastic brain tissue, or PBMCs (not recorded which).

This chain's CDR3 is CASSFSRASYEQYF. CDR3 bases: TGTGCCAGCAGTTTTAGCAGGGCCTCCTACGAGCAGTACTTC. V usage is TRBV28 and J usage is TRBJ2-7; possibly TRBD1 for D (5 bases). V was shortened by 3 bases and J by 0 bases, with 9 bases between the two germline ends. CDR1 and CDR2 from the germline V gene are MDHEN and SYDVKM. This CDR3 spans 14 amino acids.